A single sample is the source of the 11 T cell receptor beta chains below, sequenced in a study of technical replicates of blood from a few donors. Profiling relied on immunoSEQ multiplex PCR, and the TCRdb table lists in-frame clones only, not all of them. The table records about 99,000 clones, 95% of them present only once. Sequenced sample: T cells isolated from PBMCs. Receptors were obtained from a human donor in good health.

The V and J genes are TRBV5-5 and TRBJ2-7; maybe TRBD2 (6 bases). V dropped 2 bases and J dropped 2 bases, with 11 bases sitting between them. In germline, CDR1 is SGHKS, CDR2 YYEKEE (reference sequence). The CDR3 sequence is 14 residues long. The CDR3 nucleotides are TGTGCCAGCAGCTTCGGGGGAACGGCCTACGAGCAGTACTTC. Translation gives CASSFGGTAYEQYF.

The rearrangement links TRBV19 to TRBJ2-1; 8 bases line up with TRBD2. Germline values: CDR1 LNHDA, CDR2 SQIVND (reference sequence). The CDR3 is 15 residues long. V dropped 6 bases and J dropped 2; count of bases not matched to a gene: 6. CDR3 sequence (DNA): TGTGCCAGTAGGAGAGGACTAGCAGCCTACAATGAGCAGTTCTTC. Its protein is CASRRGLAAYNEQFF. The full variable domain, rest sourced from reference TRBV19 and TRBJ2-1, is DGGITQSPKYLFRKEGQNVTLSCEQNLNHDAMYWYRQDPGQGLRLIYYSQIVNDFQKGDIAEGYSVSREKKESFPLTVTSAQKNPTAFYLCASRRGLAAYNEQFFGPGTRLTVL.

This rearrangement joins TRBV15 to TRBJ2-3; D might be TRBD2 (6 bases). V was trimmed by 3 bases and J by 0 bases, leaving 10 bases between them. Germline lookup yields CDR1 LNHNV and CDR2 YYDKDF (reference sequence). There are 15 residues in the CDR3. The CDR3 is CATSRGGASTDTQYF. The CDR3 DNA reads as TGTGCCACCAGCAGGGGGGGAGCTAGCACAGATACGCAGTATTTT.

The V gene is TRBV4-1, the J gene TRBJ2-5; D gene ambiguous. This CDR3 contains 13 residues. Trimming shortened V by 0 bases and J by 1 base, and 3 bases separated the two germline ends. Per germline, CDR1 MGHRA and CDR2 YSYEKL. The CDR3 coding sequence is TGCGCCAGCAGCCAAGATATCCAAGAGACCCAGTACTTC. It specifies CASSQDIQETQYF.

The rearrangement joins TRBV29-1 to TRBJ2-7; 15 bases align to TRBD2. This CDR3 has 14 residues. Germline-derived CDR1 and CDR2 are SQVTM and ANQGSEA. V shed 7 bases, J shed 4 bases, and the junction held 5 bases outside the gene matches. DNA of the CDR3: TGCAGCGCTAGAGGGACTAGCGGGAGGTACGAGCAGTACTTC. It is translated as CSARGTSGRYEQYF.

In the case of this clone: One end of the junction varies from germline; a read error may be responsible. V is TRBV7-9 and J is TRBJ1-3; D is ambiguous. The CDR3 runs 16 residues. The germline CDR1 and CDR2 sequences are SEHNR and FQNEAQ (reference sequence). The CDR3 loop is CASILISPSSGNTIYF. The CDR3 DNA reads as TGTGCCAGCATCTTAATTTCTCCGAGCTCTGGAAACACCATATATTTT.

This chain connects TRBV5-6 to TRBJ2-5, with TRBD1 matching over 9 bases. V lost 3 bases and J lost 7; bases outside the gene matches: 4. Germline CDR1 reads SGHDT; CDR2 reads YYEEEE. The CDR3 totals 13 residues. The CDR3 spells CASSWDRAGTQYF. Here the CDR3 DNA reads TGTGCCAGCAGCTGGGACAGGGCTGGGACCCAGTACTTC. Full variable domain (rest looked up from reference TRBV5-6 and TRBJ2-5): DAGVTQSPTHLIKTRGQQVTLRCSPKSGHDTVSWYQQALGQGPQFIFQYYEEEERQRGNFPDRFSGHQFPNYSSELNVNALLLGDSALYLCASSWDRAGTQYFGPGTRLLVL.

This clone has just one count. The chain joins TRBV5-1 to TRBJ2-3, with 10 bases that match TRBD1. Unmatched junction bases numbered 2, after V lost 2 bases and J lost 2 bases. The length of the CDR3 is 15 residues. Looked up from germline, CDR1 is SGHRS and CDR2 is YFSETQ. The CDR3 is CASSFGTGDTDTQYF. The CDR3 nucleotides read TGCGCCAGCAGCTTTGGGACAGGGGACACAGATACGCAGTATTTT.

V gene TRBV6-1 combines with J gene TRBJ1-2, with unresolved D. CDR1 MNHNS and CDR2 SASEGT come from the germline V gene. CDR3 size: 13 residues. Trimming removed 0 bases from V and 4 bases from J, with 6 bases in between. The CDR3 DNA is TGTGCCAGCAGTGAAGCCAACGGCTATGGCTACACCTTC. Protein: CASSEANGYGYTF.

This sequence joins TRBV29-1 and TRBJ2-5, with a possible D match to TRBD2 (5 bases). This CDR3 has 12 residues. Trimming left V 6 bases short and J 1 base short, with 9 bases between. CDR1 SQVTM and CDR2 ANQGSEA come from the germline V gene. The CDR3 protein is CSVEESQETQYF. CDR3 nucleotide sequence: TGCAGCGTGGAGGAGAGCCAAGAGACCCAGTACTTC. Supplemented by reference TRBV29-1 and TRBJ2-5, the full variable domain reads SAVISQKPSRDICQRGTSLTIQCQVDSQVTMMFWYRQQPGQSLTLIATANQGSEATYESGFVIDKFPISRPNLTFSTLTVSNMSPEDSSIYLCSVEESQETQYFGPGTRLLVL.

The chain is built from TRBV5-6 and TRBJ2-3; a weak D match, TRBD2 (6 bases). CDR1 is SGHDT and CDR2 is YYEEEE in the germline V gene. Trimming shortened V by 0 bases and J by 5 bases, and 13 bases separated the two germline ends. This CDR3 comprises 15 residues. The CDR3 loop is CASSLGALAEDTQYF. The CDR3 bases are TGTGCCAGCAGCTTGGGAGCTTTAGCGGAAGATACGCAGTATTTT.